The 22 T cell receptor beta chains in this list originate from one sample, sequenced in a study of long-term antiretroviral therapy in people with HIV. They ran version v3.0 of the immunoSEQ assay at survey level. Libraries were prepared by immunoSEQ multiplex PCR; TCRdb keeps only in-frame clonotypes and omits some of them. The data contain 30,000 to 40,000 clones, over 70% of them singletons. The material was unsorted PBMCs, obtained 3.1 years after starting antiretroviral therapy. These receptors all stem from a woman aged 45-60 years with HIV.

V usage is TRBV4-2 and J usage is TRBJ1-1; D perhaps matches TRBD1 (5 bases). Deletions cut 5 bases from V and 1 base from J, with 17 bases between. Germline V gene data show CDR1 as LGHNA and CDR2 as YNFKEQ. This CDR3 spans 16 amino acids. The CDR3 DNA reads TGTGCCAGCAGCGGAAGAGGGGCAACAGGGAACACTGAAGCTTTCTTT. It codes for CASSGRGATGNTEAFF.

The rearrangement links TRBV2 to TRBJ2-4, with D unclear. Germline V gene sequence: CDR1 SNHLY, CDR2 FYNNEI. The CDR3 is 15 amino acids. V lost 4 bases and J 0 bases, leaving 10 bases between the germline ends. CDR3 in DNA: TGTGCCAGCAGTGGTAGTATTCTAGCCAAAAACATTCAGTACTTC. This translates into CASSGSILAKNIQYF.

The genes are TRBV5-1 and TRBJ2-5; no reliable D call. The CDR3 is 12 amino acids. The germline V gene has CDR1 SGHRS and CDR2 YFSETQ. The V end was cut by 7 bases, the J end by 5 bases, with 12 bases between. The DNA of the CDR3 is TGCGCCAGCGGTTGGAGAGACGAGACCCAGTACTTC. Translated: CASGWRDETQYF.

This chain links TRBV30 with TRBJ1-1, with TRBD1 as a possible D gene (5 bases). Trimming removed 0 bases at V and 4 bases at J, with 9 bases between. The CDR3 is 13 amino acids. Germline V CDR1 and CDR2: GTSNPN, SVGIG (reference sequence). In DNA, the CDR3 is TGTGCCTGGAGTGTTGGTGGGGGCACTGAAGCTTTCTTT. Its translation: CAWSVGGGTEAFF.

In this sample, this clone turned up once. The chain uses TRBV12-5 and TRBJ2-3; 14 bases map to TRBD2. Germline V lookup: CDR1 LGHNT, CDR2 FRNRAP. This CDR3 has 19 amino acids. The V and J ends lost 1 base and 3 bases, in that order; junction bases with no gene match: 9. CDR3 DNA: TGTGCTAGTGGTTTGGACAGACTAGCGGGGGGGTTCCAAACAGATACGCAGTATTTT. Amino acids: CASGLDRLAGGFQTDTQYF.

This clone was observed once. This sequence joins TRBV11-2 and TRBJ1-3; possibly TRBD1 for D (6 bases). The CDR3 is 14 residues long. V was trimmed by 3 bases and J by 4 bases, leaving 10 bases between them. Germline V lookup: CDR1 SGHAT, CDR2 FQNNGV. CDR3: CASSFRDIGNTIYF. Written as DNA, the CDR3 is TGTGCCAGCAGCTTCCGGGACATCGGAAACACCATATATTTT.

The gene calls are TRBV9 and TRBJ2-3; no clear D gene. This CDR3 has 13 residues. Germline lookup yields CDR1 SGDLS and CDR2 YYNGEE. The V and J ends lost 4 bases and 0 bases respectively, with 6 bases between them. This chain's CDR3 is CASSYASTDTQYF. The CDR3 region has the DNA TGTGCCAGCAGCTACGCTAGCACAGATACGCAGTATTTT.

This clone was detected only a few times. This sequence joins TRBV21-1 and TRBJ2-5; the DNA was not used to check the table's D call, TRBD1. TRBV21-1 is described as a pseudogene. This CDR3 comprises 17 residues. The CDR3 DNA is TGTGCCAGCAGCAAAGGTGTACAGGGAATGTACCAAGAGACCCAGTACTTC. The encoded protein is CASSKGVQGMYQETQYF.

Only a few counts were recorded for this clone. The rearrangement uses TRBV7-2 and TRBJ1-3; D possibly corresponds to TRBD1 (5 bases). The CDR3 sequence is 15 residues long. V lost 5 bases, J lost 0 bases, and 11 bases lay in between. The germline V gene has CDR1 SGHTA and CDR2 FQGNSA. In nucleotides, the CDR3 is TGTGCCAGCAGCGCAGACAGTTCCTCTGGAAACACCATATATTTT. Translation gives CASSADSSSGNTIYF.

This sequence joins TRBV29-1 and TRBJ2-3; no clear D. The CDR3 is 11 amino acids. Germline values: CDR1 SQVTM, CDR2 ANQGSEA. Trimming stripped 7 bases from V and 11 bases from J, with 16 bases between. The chain's CDR3 is CSGESLEQQYF. The CDR3 DNA reads as TGCAGCGGCGAAAGTCTCGAGCAGCAGTATTTT.

The rearrangement uses TRBV7-3 and TRBJ2-1; 7 bases are a match to TRBD2. This CDR3 is built from 16 residues. CDR1 is SGHTA, CDR2 FQGTGA, per germline. After removal of 1 base from V and 1 base from J, the junction contained 4 bases not matched to a gene. The CDR3 bases are TGTGCCAGCAGCTTAAGGGGCGGGGGTTCCTACAATGAGCAGTTCTTC. Its protein is CASSLRGGGSYNEQFF.

The chain employs TRBV14 and TRBJ1-6; the D gene is possibly TRBD1 (6 bases). The V gene lost 5 bases and the J gene lost 0 bases, with 11 bases spanning the gap. The CDR3 contains 16 residues. Germline-derived CDR1 and CDR2 are SGHDN and FVKESK. CDR3 sequence: CASSKGDPSYNSPLHF. The CDR3, as DNA: TGTGCCAGCAGCAAGGGGGACCCCTCCTATAATTCACCCCTCCACTTT.

This clone was counted once. The chain employs TRBV11-2 and TRBJ1-4; no clear D gene. CDR3 length: 14 residues. The germline V gene encodes CDR1 SGHAT and CDR2 FQNNGV. V lost 1 base and J 4 bases, leaving 7 bases between the germline ends. For the CDR3, the DNA is TGTGCCAGCAGCTTAGGGCGTGTTAATGAAAAACTGTTTTTT. Encoded protein: CASSLGRVNEKLFF.

V gene TRBV6-1 combines with J gene TRBJ2-7; D unresolved. V lost 2 bases, J lost 4 bases, and 12 bases lay in between. Looked up from germline, CDR1 is MNHNS and CDR2 is SASEGT. This CDR3 is 14 amino acids long. Here the CDR3 DNA reads TGTGCCAGCAGTGAAAGTACAGATTTGTACGAGCAGTACTTC. Translation: CASSESTDLYEQYF.

This rearrangement joins TRBV7-2 to TRBJ1-2; the match to TRBD1 covers 7 bases. The junction had 10 bases not matched to a gene; V was cut back by 4 bases and J by 2 bases. This CDR3 spans 16 amino acids. Per germline, CDR1 SGHTA and CDR2 FQGNSA. CDR3: CASSSPWQGGNYGYTF. The CDR3 bases are TGTGCCAGCAGCTCACCCTGGCAGGGGGGAAACTATGGCTACACCTTC.

The chain couples TRBV27 to TRBJ2-2; D is possibly TRBD1 (5 bases). Trimming left V 7 bases short and J 0 bases short, with 9 bases between. Germline lookup yields CDR1 MNHEY and CDR2 SMNVEV (reference sequence). CDR3 length: 14 amino acids. The CDR3 protein is CASMFRANTGELFF. Here the CDR3 DNA reads TGTGCCAGCATGTTCAGGGCGAACACCGGGGAGCTGTTTTTT.

There are a few counts of this clone. This rearrangement joins TRBV15 to TRBJ1-1, with no clear D. The CDR3 extends over 14 amino acids. The V end was cut by 5 bases, the J end by 10 bases, with 20 bases between. Germline V gene data show CDR1 as LNHNV and CDR2 as YYDKDF (reference sequence). CDR3 DNA: TGTGCCACCAGCCCCCCAGTAGCGGTCTCGGGAGCTTTCTTT. Translated: CATSPPVAVSGAFF.

The chain recombines TRBV10-3 with TRBJ1-1; TRBD1 is a possible D gene (6 bases). Trimming took off 7 bases at V and 4 bases at J, with 16 bases between the two ends. Per the germline V gene, CDR1 is ENHRY and CDR2 is SYGVKD. The CDR3 runs to 14 residues. The CDR3 nucleotides are TGTGCCATCACCGCCGGGGGGCGCGGCACTGAAGCTTTCTTT. It encodes CAITAGGRGTEAFF.

J is TRBJ1-2 and V is TRBV9; D is undetermined. CDR3 length: 15 amino acids. Germline V lookup: CDR1 SGDLS, CDR2 YYNGEE. The V end lost 0 bases, the J end lost 0 bases, and 9 bases lay between the germline ends. DNA for the CDR3: TGTGCCAGCAGCGTAGGAGGTCCCGCTAACTATGGCTACACCTTC. Residues: CASSVGGPANYGYTF.

This sequence joins TRBV6-6 and TRBJ1-5; D is undetermined. Between the trimmed V and J ends, which lost 6 bases and 4 bases, there was a span of 16 bases. This CDR3 is 15 amino acids long. The germline CDR1 and CDR2 sequences are MNHNY and SVGAGI (reference sequence). In nucleotides, the CDR3 is TGTGCCAGCAGGTTGGGCCAGTATAGTAATCAGCCCCAGCATTTT. Translation: CASRLGQYSNQPQHF.

V is TRBV2 and J is TRBJ2-1; D is possibly TRBD2 (6 bases). Germline V lookup: CDR1 SNHLY, CDR2 FYNNEI. The V end lost 5 bases, the J end lost 3 bases, and 17 bases lay between the germline ends. This CDR3 comprises 16 residues. The CDR3 loop reads CASSSQRRGFYNEQFF. The CDR3 DNA is TGTGCCAGCAGTAGCCAGCGGCGGGGATTCTACAATGAGCAGTTCTTC.

The J gene is TRBJ1-4, the V gene TRBV27; D is ambiguous. In germline, CDR1 is MNHEY, CDR2 SMNVEV (reference sequence). The CDR3 runs to 14 residues. The V gene lost 2 bases and the J gene lost 5 bases, with 9 bases spanning the gap. The CDR3 DNA reads TGTGCCAGCAGTTTAGGGAGCGGGAATGAAAAACTGTTTTTT. This encodes CASSLGSGNEKLFF.